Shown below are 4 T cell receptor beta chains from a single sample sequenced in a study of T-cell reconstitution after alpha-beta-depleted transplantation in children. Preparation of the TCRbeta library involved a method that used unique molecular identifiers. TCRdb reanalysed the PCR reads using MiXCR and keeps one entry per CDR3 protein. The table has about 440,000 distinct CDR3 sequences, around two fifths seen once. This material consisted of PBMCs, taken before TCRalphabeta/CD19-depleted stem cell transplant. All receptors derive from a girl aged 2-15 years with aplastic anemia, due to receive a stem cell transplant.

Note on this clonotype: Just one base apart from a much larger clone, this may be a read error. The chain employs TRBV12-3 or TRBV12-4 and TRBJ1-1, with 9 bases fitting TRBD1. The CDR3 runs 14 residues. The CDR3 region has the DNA TGTACCAGCAGCCGGACAGGGGTGAACACTGAAGCTTTCTTT. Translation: CTSSRTGVNTEAFF.

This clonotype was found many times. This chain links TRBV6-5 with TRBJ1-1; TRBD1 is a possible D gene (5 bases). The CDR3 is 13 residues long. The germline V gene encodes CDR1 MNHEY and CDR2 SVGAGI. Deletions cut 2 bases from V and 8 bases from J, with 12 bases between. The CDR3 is CASSYNQGWEAFF. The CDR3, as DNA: TGTGCCAGCAGTTACAATCAGGGTTGGGAAGCTTTCTTT.

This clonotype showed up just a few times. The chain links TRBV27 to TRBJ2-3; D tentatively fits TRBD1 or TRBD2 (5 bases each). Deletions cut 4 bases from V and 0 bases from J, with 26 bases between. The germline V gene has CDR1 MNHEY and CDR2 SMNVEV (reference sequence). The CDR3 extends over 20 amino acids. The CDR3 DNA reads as TGTGCCAGCAGTTCCCCAAGAGTTGGCGGACCAGGGAGAAGCACAGATACGCAGTATTTT. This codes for CASSSPRVGGPGRSTDTQYF.

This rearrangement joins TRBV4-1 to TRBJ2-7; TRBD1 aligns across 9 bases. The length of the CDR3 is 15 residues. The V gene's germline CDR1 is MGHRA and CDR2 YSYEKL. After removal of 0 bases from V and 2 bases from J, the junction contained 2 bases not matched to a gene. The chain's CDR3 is CASSQEGQGPYEQYF. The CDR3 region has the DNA TGCGCCAGCAGCCAAGAGGGACAGGGTCCCTACGAGCAGTACTTC.